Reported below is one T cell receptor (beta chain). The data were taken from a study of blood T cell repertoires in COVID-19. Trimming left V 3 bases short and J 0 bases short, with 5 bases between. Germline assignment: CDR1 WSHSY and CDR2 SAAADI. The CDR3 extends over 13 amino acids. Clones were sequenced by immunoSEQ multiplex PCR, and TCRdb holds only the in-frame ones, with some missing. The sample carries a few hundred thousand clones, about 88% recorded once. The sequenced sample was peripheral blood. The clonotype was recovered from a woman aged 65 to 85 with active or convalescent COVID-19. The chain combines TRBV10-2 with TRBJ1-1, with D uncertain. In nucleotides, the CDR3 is TGCGCCAGCAGTGAACGGTTGAACACTGAAGCTTTCTTT. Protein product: CASSERLNTEAFF.